The clone carrying this T cell receptor (beta chain) was picked up many times. Antigen: not known. Unique molecular identifiers were incorporated when the TCRbeta library was constructed. TCRdb recomputed calls from the PCR reads with MiXCR, one row per CDR3 protein. Of fewer than 550,000 distinct CDR3 sequences listed, approximately 10% are singletons. The data were obtained in a study of T-cell reconstitution after alpha-beta-depleted transplantation in children. Study-wide points: The main origin of T-cell counts and diversity one year after transplant was newly produced T cells. Several hundred expanded graft clones reportedly gave rise to the alpha-beta T cells present about two months after transplant. Surviving recipient T cells and intrathymic progenitors accounted for some patients' high TCRbeta diversity at day 60.

V lost 0 bases to trimming and J lost 4 bases, with 0 bases between them. This CDR3 spans 10 amino acids. The germline V gene encodes CDR1 DFQATT and CDR2 SNEGSKA (reference sequence). Sequencing was performed on PBMCs, mostly from graft donor cells, taken 180 days after TCRalphabeta/CD19-depleted stem cell transplant. The source of this sequence is a female patient aged 2 to 10 who had a stem cell transplant for aplastic anemia, so the T cells may come from the graft donor. The V gene is TRBV20-1, the J gene TRBJ1-1, with D unclear. CDR3 region: CSARDTEAFF. In DNA form, the CDR3 reads TGCAGTGCTAGAGACACTGAAGCTTTCTTT.